The sequence of this T cell receptor beta chain was determined in a study of cytomegalovirus exposure and HLA in healthy donors. Broader study findings: Clonal expansion, a later analysis showed, was greater in HLA-associated TCR beta chains than in equally common others. A list of 150 or so TCR beta chains associated with cytomegalovirus was given. It was assumed in the presence/absence analyses that sequencing depth was roughly uniform across donors.

PCR used 60 Vbeta primers and 13 Jbeta primers. Some clones are missing from TCRdb's copy, which holds only in-frame ones; the method was immunoSEQ multiplex PCR. The sample table includes 220,000 or so clones. In the case of this clone: The antigen is not known.

Trimming cost V 10 bases and J 1 base, with 13 bases left between them. Germline V gives CDR1 MNHNS, CDR2 SASEGT. This CDR3 spans 13 amino acids. This chain links TRBV6-1 with TRBJ1-1, with unresolved D. The TCR sequence derives from a girl aged 2 to 10 in good health and CMV-seropositive. The sample taken for sequencing was PBMCs. Written as DNA, the CDR3 is TGTGCCACCCTAAAGGAGAAGAACACTGAAGCTTTCTTT. Translating it yields CATLKEKNTEAFF.